The 7 T cell receptor beta chains below come from one sample, sequenced in a study of blood T cell repertoires in COVID-19. Sequencing used immunoSEQ multiplex PCR; TCRdb keeps in-frame clones, though not all of them. The profile covers 200,000 or so clones, with about 83% appearing a single time and around a sixth taken by the ten largest. The material sequenced was peripheral blood. Receptors originate from a person aged 70 to 85 with COVID-19, enrolled during active disease.

This clone was observed once. The rearrangement joins TRBV12-3 or TRBV12-4 to TRBJ1-2, with D perhaps TRBD1 (5 bases). CDR3 length: 12 residues. Trimming left V 5 bases short and J 5 bases short, with 9 bases between. The DNA of the CDR3 is TGTGCCAGCAGTCAGGGTGGATATGGCTACACCTTC. This encodes CASSQGGYGYTF.

The DNA of the CDR3 is TGTGCCAGCAGCTTAGGACAGGGGAATAGCAATCAGCCCCAGCATTTT. Protein: CASSLGQGNSNQPQHF. The gene calls are TRBV11-2 and TRBJ1-5; 8 bases match TRBD1. Germline-derived CDR1 and CDR2 are SGHAT and FQNNGV. The CDR3 is 16 amino acids. J lost 0 bases, V lost 1 base, and 2 bases had no gene match.

CDR3 coding DNA: TGTGCCAGCAGCCAAGATGCACCCCAGGGGTTTGAAAAACTGTTTTTT. It translates to CASSQDAPQGFEKLFF. This sequence joins TRBV3-1 (or the pseudogene TRBV3-2) and TRBJ1-4; D may be TRBD1 (6 bases). Germline-derived CDR1 and CDR2 are LGHDT and YNNKEL (reference sequence). The CDR3 is made up of 16 amino acids. Trimming took off 0 bases at V and 7 bases at J, with 15 bases between the two ends.

This sequence joins TRBV28 and TRBJ2-7, with 8 bases identical to TRBD1. There are 16 residues in the CDR3. From germline, CDR1 is MDHEN and CDR2 SYDVKM. Trimming cost V 5 bases and J 2 bases; bases outside gene matches: 11. In nucleotides, the CDR3 is TGTGCCAGCAGTAGGCCCCTCGGGACAGGTCCCTACGAGCAGTACTTC. It specifies CASSRPLGTGPYEQYF.

The chain combines TRBV5-1 with TRBJ2-5; tentative D call: TRBD2 (5 bases). With 1 base removed from V and 5 bases from J, the gap between germline ends came to 12 bases. The germline V gene has CDR1 SGHRS and CDR2 YFSETQ. This CDR3 has 14 residues. In DNA form, the CDR3 reads TGCGCCAGCAGCTTGTTCGGGGTGGGCGAGACCCAGTACTTC. This gives the protein CASSLFGVGETQYF.

The J gene is TRBJ1-2, the V gene TRBV19; 8 bases are shared with TRBD1. CDR1 and CDR2 from the germline V gene are LNHDA and SQIVND (reference sequence). CDR3 length: 15 amino acids. The V gene end was trimmed by 3 bases and the J gene end by 8 bases; junction bases not matched to a gene: 11. The CDR3 DNA reads as TGTGCCAGTAGTATTACCCCCCAGGGGGCGCAGGGCTACACCTTC. This sequence encodes CASSITPQGAQGYTF.

The chain uses TRBV6-2 or TRBV6-3 and TRBJ1-2, with D perhaps TRBD1 (5 bases). The CDR3 length is 16 residues. Trimming stripped 2 bases from V and 6 bases from J, with 19 bases between. The germline V gene encodes CDR1 MNHEY and CDR2 SVGEGT. The CDR3 region is CASSYGDPGLGHGYTF. As DNA, the CDR3 is TGTGCCAGCAGTTACGGTGATCCAGGGTTGGGGCATGGCTACACCTTC.